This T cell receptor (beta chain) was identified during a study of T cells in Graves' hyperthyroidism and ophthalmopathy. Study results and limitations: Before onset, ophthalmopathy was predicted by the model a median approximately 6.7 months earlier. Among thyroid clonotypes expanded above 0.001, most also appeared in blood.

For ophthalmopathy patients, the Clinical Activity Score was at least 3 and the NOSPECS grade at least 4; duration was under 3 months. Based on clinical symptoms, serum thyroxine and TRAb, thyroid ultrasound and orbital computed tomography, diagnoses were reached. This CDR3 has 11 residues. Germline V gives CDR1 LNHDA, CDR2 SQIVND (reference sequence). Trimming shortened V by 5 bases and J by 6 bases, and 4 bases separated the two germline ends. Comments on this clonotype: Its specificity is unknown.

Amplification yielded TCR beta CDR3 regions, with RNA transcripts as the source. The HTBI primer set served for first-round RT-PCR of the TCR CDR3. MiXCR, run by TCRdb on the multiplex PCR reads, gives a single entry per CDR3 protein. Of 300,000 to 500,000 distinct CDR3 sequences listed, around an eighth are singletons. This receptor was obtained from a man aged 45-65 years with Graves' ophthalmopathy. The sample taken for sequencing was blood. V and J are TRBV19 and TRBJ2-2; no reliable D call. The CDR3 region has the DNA TGTGCCAGTAGTTATTCCGGGGAGCTGTTTTTT. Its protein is CASSYSGELFF.